This T cell receptor (beta chain) was sequenced for a study of technical replicates of blood from several donors. Using immunoSEQ multiplex PCR, the repertoire was profiled, and TCRdb retains in-frame clones only, with some absent. The repertoire has 65,000 to 90,000 clones, 95% to 98% of them found once; the top ten carry approximately 0.21%. CDR3 size: 15 residues. V shed 1 base, J shed 3 bases, and the junction held 3 bases outside the gene matches. Germline loops: CDR1 MGHRA, CDR2 YSYEKL. Sequenced sample: T cells isolated from PBMCs. The chain is built from TRBV4-1 and TRBJ2-7, with 10 bases lining up with TRBD1. The sequence was obtained from a human donor in good health. The CDR3 loop is CASSQAGQGLYEQYF. Written as DNA, the CDR3 is TGCGCCAGCAGCCAAGCGGGACAGGGGCTCTACGAGCAGTACTTC.